These 12 T cell receptor beta chains share one sample of origin, sequenced in a study of cytomegalovirus exposure and HLA in healthy donors. Both 60 Vbeta primers and 13 Jbeta primers went into the PCR. Data came from immunoSEQ multiplex PCR; TCRdb stores just in-frame clones and leaves some out. The table includes 95,000 to 110,000 clones, around 82% detected once. The sequencing input was PBMCs. The receptors shown here come from a woman in her late teens or twenties in good health and CMV-seropositive.

This clone has a handful of counts. The chain employs TRBV14 and TRBJ2-7; no clear D. With 1 base removed from V and 2 bases from J, the gap between germline ends came to 9 bases. There are 14 residues in the CDR3. Germline CDR1 is SGHDN and CDR2 is FVKESK. As DNA, the CDR3 is TGTGCCAGCAGCCAAGTCCAGAACGCCTACGAGCAGTACTTC. This codes for CASSQVQNAYEQYF.

This clone was counted a few times. This sequence joins TRBV6-4 and TRBJ2-3; 10 bases map to TRBD2. V gave up 0 bases and J gave up 4 bases; unmatched junction bases: 4. CDR3 length equals 16 residues. Germline loops: CDR1 MRHNA, CDR2 SNTAGT. The CDR3 is CASSDSSGGAPDTQYF. The CDR3 nucleotides are TGTGCCAGCAGTGACTCGAGCGGGGGGGCGCCAGATACGCAGTATTTT.

Only a few counts were recorded for this clone. V usage is TRBV27 and J usage is TRBJ2-1; D gene uncertain. The CDR3 contains 16 residues. The ends were cut back, 2 bases at V and 0 bases at J, with 11 bases in the middle. The germline CDR1 and CDR2 sequences are MNHEY and SMNVEV (reference sequence). This chain's CDR3 is CASSLMSVSSYNEQFF. In DNA, the CDR3 is TGTGCCAGCAGTTTAATGAGCGTAAGCTCCTACAATGAGCAGTTCTTC.

V gene TRBV9 combines with J gene TRBJ1-1; perhaps TRBD1 as D (5 bases). Germline V gene sequence: CDR1 SGDLS, CDR2 YYNGEE. V shed 0 bases and J shed 4 bases, with 10 bases lying between them. CDR3 length: 14 amino acids. The CDR3 DNA sequence: TGTGCCAGCAGCGTAGGTGACAGAGGCACTGAAGCTTTCTTT. Its protein is CASSVGDRGTEAFF.

This sequence joins TRBV6-5 and TRBJ1-2; TRBD1 is a possible D gene (5 bases). CDR3 length: 15 amino acids. CDR1 is MNHEY and CDR2 is SVGAGI in the germline V gene. With 5 bases removed from V and 4 bases from J, the gap between germline ends came to 17 bases. The chain's CDR3 is CASSGAAGTIYGYTF. For the CDR3, the DNA is TGTGCCAGCAGTGGGGCCGCAGGGACTATCTATGGCTACACCTTC.

The chain combines TRBV6-4 with TRBJ2-1; 7 bases match TRBD1. V lost 0 bases, J lost 0 bases, and 2 bases stayed unmatched. The CDR3 sequence is 16 residues long. In germline, CDR1 is MRHNA, CDR2 SNTAGT. The CDR3 sequence is CASSDSNRGSYNEQFF. The DNA of the CDR3 is TGTGCCAGCAGTGACTCGAACAGGGGCTCCTACAATGAGCAGTTCTTC.

V is TRBV2 and J is TRBJ2-2, with D perhaps TRBD1 (6 bases). In germline, CDR1 is SNHLY, CDR2 FYNNEI. CDR3 length: 16 amino acids. Trimming took off 1 base at V and 6 bases at J, with 15 bases between the two ends. CDR3 in DNA: TGTGCCAGCAGTGAAGTGGGACAAATTGCGGCCGGGGAGCTGTTTTTT. Its translation is CASSEVGQIAAGELFF.

This sequence joins TRBV18 and TRBJ2-7; perhaps TRBD2 as D (6 bases). The CDR3 length is 13 residues. The germline V and J ends were trimmed by 4 bases and 5 bases, with 12 bases remaining between them. Looked up from germline, CDR1 is KGHSH and CDR2 is LQKENI. CDR3 sequence: CASSQSPGDEQYF. The CDR3, as DNA: TGTGCCAGCTCACAATCCCCGGGGGACGAGCAGTACTTC.

The table lists this clone with a few counts. The chain recombines TRBV19 with TRBJ2-1; D is unclear. Trimming removed 4 bases from V and 0 bases from J, with 13 bases in between. Germline CDR1 LNHDA, CDR2 SQIVND (reference sequence). CDR3 length: 16 residues. The CDR3 region is CASSRFSVPSYNEQFF. CDR3 nucleotide sequence: TGTGCCAGTAGTAGATTCAGCGTTCCCTCCTACAATGAGCAGTTCTTC.

This rearrangement joins TRBV15 to TRBJ1-1; TRBD1 agrees at 8 bases. CDR3 length: 12 amino acids. V lost 0 bases and J lost 11; bases outside the gene matches: 2. Germline CDR1 LNHNV, CDR2 YYDKDF (reference sequence). The CDR3 DNA reads as TGTGCCACCAGCAGAGAACGGACAGGGGCTTTCTTT. It encodes CATSRERTGAFF. The full variable domain, its missing parts supplied by reference TRBV15 and TRBJ1-1, is DAMVIQNPRYQVTQFGKPVTLSCSQTLNHNVMYWYQQKSSQAPKLLFHYYDKDFNNEADTPDNFQSRRPNTSFCFLDIRSPGLGDTAMYLCATSRERTGAFFGQGTRLTVV.

The chain has TRBV7-8 and TRBJ1-1; TRBD1 is a possible D gene (6 bases). The germline V gene has CDR1 SGHVS and CDR2 FQNEAQ. This CDR3 comprises 14 residues. V lost 3 bases to trimming and J lost 0 bases, with 8 bases between them. CDR3 residues: CASSFGQMNTEAFF. The CDR3 region has the DNA TGTGCCAGCAGCTTCGGACAGATGAACACTGAAGCTTTCTTT.

CDR3 sequence (DNA): TGTGCCAGCAGTCCCTCCGGTAGCGCGGTCGATACGCAGTATTTT. As protein: CASSPSGSAVDTQYF. The gene calls are TRBV7-3 and TRBJ2-3, with D perhaps matching TRBD2 (5 bases). CDR3 size: 15 residues. Between the trimmed V and J ends, which lost 6 bases and 6 bases, there was a span of 19 bases. Germline V gives CDR1 SGHTA, CDR2 FQGTGA.